The TCR beta chain described here comes from a study of cytomegalovirus exposure and HLA in healthy donors (dated by TCRdb to about 2017). A note on the overall study: According to an earlier analysis of 587 of the donors, roughly 180 million T cells yielded roughly 100 million unique TCR beta sequences and approximately 300 Gb of sequence data. Roughly 300 gigabases of sequencing data and approximately 91 million unique TCR sequences made up an early release that covered 500 to 650 HLA-typed donors. Among the approximately 420 genotyped donors, 81% belonged to the genetic ancestry cluster associated with self-reported Caucasian donors. The study aimed to test whether cataloging public T cell receptors could reveal signatures of past pathogen exposure. The study used immunosequencing to profile the T cell repertoires of 670 or so subjects and linked those repertoires to cytomegalovirus serostatus. In addition to the first cohort of 666 subjects, a separate validation cohort of approximately 110 different subjects was used. High-throughput TCR immunosequencing, statistical association of individual TCRs with disease status, and machine learning were combined to predict cytomegalovirus infection status. To study patterns of TCR occurrence, a later analysis re-analyzed previously published TCR beta repertoires from 650 to 750 donors and added high-resolution HLA genotyping. Rather than drawing on any new phenotypic data, the later analysis identified candidate immune exposures from TCR beta sequences and the way those sequences occurred across donors. In an earlier analysis of 587 of the donors, high-throughput TCR beta sequencing was used to judge whether each TCR beta V gene segment behaved as functional or pseudogenic. Alongside the repertoire data, information on donor age, sex, ethnicity and CMV serostatus was compiled. Genome-wide SNP genotypes for about three fifths of the roughly 700 donors were used in a later genetic analysis, which treated that subset as a discovery cohort. Every discovery cohort repertoire had been produced on one sequencing platform. Class I and class II HLA loci were covered by the typing at four-digit resolution. Typing coverage varied by locus: roughly 629-640 donors for A, B, C, DRB1 and DQB1; more than 500 for DQA1; more than 600 for DPA1; roughly 450 for DPB1. Roughly 5 DR-DQ haplotypes were handled as single units for association and clustering, since linkage in the cohort was strong. On average, roughly 240,000 unique TCR beta nucleotide sequences were sequenced per donor among 398 genotyped donors of the cohort, with roughly 19% of those sequences being non-productive.

Libraries came from the immunoSEQ multiplex PCR assay. A mixture of 60 forward primers for TCR Vbeta segments and 13 reverse primers for TCR Jbeta segments was used in the multiplex PCR. Amplification of the CDR3 region of rearranged TCR beta genes was performed with a multiplex PCR assay on genomic DNA. The Illumina HiSeq System was used to sequence the amplified TCR beta libraries as 87-base-pair reads. Processing in the source paper ran as follows. In a later analysis, about 80 million unique TCR beta chains were counted across the roughly 610 repertoires, and roughly 11 million of these chains were shared by at least two donors. Raw reads were error-corrected and collapsed into unique sequences with a nearest-neighbor algorithm that merged closely related sequences to remove PCR and sequencing errors. CDR3 sequences were aligned to IMGT reference sequences to assign V, D and J gene segments. For a sequence to be retained, a match of at least six nucleotides to both a V gene segment and a J gene segment was required. A rearrangement was called productive if the CDR3 had no stop codons and remained in frame with V and J, and every other rearrangement was called non-productive. CDR3 was defined according to IMGT convention as the region running from the second conserved V-encoded cysteine to the conserved J-encoded phenylalanine. In an earlier analysis of more than 550 of the donors, sequences lacking an unambiguous match to a single V gene segment were excluded. In an earlier analysis of some 590 of the donors, V segments were called functional above 56.7% productive rearrangements and were called segregating when the between-donor standard deviation exceeded 5%. To diagnose cytomegalovirus status from the catalog of TCR beta chain sequences, a statistical classification framework was built. A later analysis assigned V and J genes by comparing TCR nucleotide sequences with IMGT/GENE-DB human TR gene sequences. A later analysis assigned CDR3 sequences and most-parsimonious VDJ recombination scenarios with the TCRdist pipeline. In a later analysis, each TCR beta chain was defined by its CDR3 amino acid sequence together with its V-gene family, and reads lacking a unique V-gene family were excluded. As a way to deal with suspected cross-contamination and a sequencing artifact, a later analysis dropped over 550 nucleotide sequences that were highly shared and had low generation probability. A later analysis calculated a clonal expansion index for each public chain from normalized within-repertoire ranks of inferred template counts. In a later analysis, generation probabilities were computed using a VDJ recombination model fitted to out-of-frame rearrangements, and the results were checked against IGoR. In a later analysis, TCR-TCR, TCR-HLA and TCR-CMV co-occurrence was scored with hypergeometric tests, and a repertoire-size bias correction was applied to TCR pairs. A later analysis estimated false discovery rates by permuting HLA or CMV assignments 20 times. In a later analysis, co-occurring TCRs were grouped using DBSCAN, with TCRdist sequence similarity added in when clustering inside HLA-allele-positive subsets. Repertoires with fewer than 30,000 or more than 120,000 public chains, plus five repertoires with anomalous nucleotide sharing, were excluded from co-occurrence clustering. TCRdb mirrors the immuneACCESS table, restricted to in-frame sequences. Some clones are absent from its copies; in checked studies, under half trace to an unresolved V gene, and the reason for the others is unknown. The V and J calls and the clone size are those of that table, but D and trimming were determined from the DNA. The sample contains fewer than 250,000 clones, about 85% of them found a single time. The ten top clones hold 10% of the sample.

As to this clone: Its antigen remains unidentified. Base-call qualities are not available, and no considerably larger clone is one nucleotide away.

From the cysteine through the phenylalanine, the CDR3 covers 16 amino acids. Here the CDR3 DNA is all that survives: 48 bases in frame from base 1. V drops 2 bases and J drops 2 bases, leaving 15 bases in between. CDR1 and CDR2 are read off the germline V gene as MGHRA and YSYEKL. The cohort was made up of under 800 healthy bone marrow donors. At the time of sampling, every cohort member was nominally healthy, though immune exposures that went unrecorded were likely present. The donor tested CMV seropositive and was one of the 289 seropositive cohort members. Every donor gave a peripheral blood sample, and the peripheral blood mononuclear cells from that sample were used for TCR beta sequencing. Genomic DNA was extracted from the blood cell samples with the Qiagen DNeasy Blood Extraction Kit. The paper as a whole reports these results and caveats: When HLA alleles, especially DR and DQ, strongly co-occurred, TCR associations were difficult to assign to individual alleles. A cluster of highly shared sequence variants was judged likely to represent a technical artifact of the sequencing pipeline. A later analysis found that HLA-associated TCR beta chains were more clonally expanded and had lower generation probabilities than equally common non-associated chains. In both the original and validation cohorts, the classifier was reported to diagnose cytomegalovirus status with high specificity and sensitivity. A later analysis associated about 17,000 TCR beta sequences with specific HLA alleles at a false discovery rate of 0.05. The cohort was sequenced for TCR beta chains only, and without alpha or paired-chain data the features that could be detected were limited. Seventeen rarely observed V segments, including chromosome 9 orphons, were excluded from the earlier analysis of several hundred of the donors because counts were too low. In the study, about 150 TCR beta chains were listed as associated with cytomegalovirus. An earlier analysis of 587 of the donors showed that most TCR beta V segments appeared in productive rearrangements either about 87% or about 30% of the time, which broadly matched IMGT annotations. Presence/absence analyses assumed roughly uniform sequencing depth across donors, an assumption that may not hold. Several of the top co-occurrence clusters appeared to be linked to parvovirus B19, influenza, CMV and Epstein-Barr virus, according to a later analysis. It was suggested by the authors that the approach could potentially be generalized to other disease states and immunological phenotypes. A later genetic analysis reported fewer N-insertions in productive TCRs among donors in an Asian-associated ancestry cluster than the roughly 700-donor mean. Across donors, most TCR sequences were observed very rarely, whereas some public TCRs were present in many individuals. Because the 87-base-pair reads could not distinguish some IMGT-functional V segments, including TRBV6-2 and TRBV6-3, those segments were excluded. A further reported finding was that TCR beta sequences accurately predicted the HLA-A and HLA-B alleles for most subjects in the first cohort. HLA typing was unavailable for some donors at each locus, so association tests used only the typed subset. Correlated functional status among segregating V segments might be attributable to linkage disequilibrium, but an unknown experimental factor could not be ruled out. In a later genetic analysis, a missense DCLRE1C variant was associated with V-gene and J-gene trimming of TCR beta chains, and the association was replicated in an independent cohort. A few of the identified cytomegalovirus-associated TCR beta chains were confirmed in vitro to be specific for cytomegalovirus antigens. A later analysis found that TCR association rates varied across HLA loci, with DRB1 alleles showing the most associated TCRs and HLA-C alleles the fewest. The only immune exposure information available for the cohort was CMV serostatus. According to a later analysis, most CMV-associated TCR beta chains appeared to be HLA-restricted, and the HLA associations seemed to be driven largely by CMV exposure.

The clonotype was recovered from a woman in her forties or fifties in good health and CMV-seropositive. The V and J genes are TRBV4-1 and TRBJ1-1; TRBD1 is possibly the D segment (5 matching bases). Material for sequencing was PBMCs. This receptor carries the CDR3 CASSQSAGRDNTEAFF. The DNA is TGCGCCAGCAGCCAATCGGCCGGGAGGGACAACACTGAAGCTTTCTTT.